The clone carrying this TCR beta chain occurred once. TCRdb's copy holds only in-frame clones and misses some; the assay was immunoSEQ multiplex PCR. This sample has about 36,000 clones, with about 88% found just once. This record belongs to a study of T cell changes during pregnancy in multiple sclerosis. V was pared by 6 bases and J by 4 bases, with 18 bases between. Germline CDR1 and CDR2: KGHSH and LQKENI. CDR3 length: 15 residues. The chain recombines TRBV18 with TRBJ1-1, with D hard to call. The origin of this receptor is a female donor with multiple sclerosis, enrolled in a pregnancy study. Sequences were derived from CD4+ T cells from peripheral blood mononuclear cells, sampled in the first trimester of pregnancy. The CDR3: CASSPSTDSGTEAFF. CDR3 bases: TGTGCCAGCTCCCCAAGTACCGACTCGGGCACTGAAGCTTTCTTT.